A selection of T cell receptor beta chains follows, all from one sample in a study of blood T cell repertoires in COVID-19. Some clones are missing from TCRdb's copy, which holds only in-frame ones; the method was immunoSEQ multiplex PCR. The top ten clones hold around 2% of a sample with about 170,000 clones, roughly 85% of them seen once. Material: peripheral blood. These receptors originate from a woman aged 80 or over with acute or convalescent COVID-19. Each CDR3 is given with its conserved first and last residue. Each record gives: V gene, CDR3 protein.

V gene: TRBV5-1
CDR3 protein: CASSLQGARNQPQHF

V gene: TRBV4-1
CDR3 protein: CASSHPTGAPNQPQHF

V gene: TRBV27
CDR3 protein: CASGVGGLNSRSTQYF

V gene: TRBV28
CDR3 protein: CASRKAGREGQPQHF

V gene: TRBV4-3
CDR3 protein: CASSQDLSTGAITNYGYTF

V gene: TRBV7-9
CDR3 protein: CASSFGNTEAFF

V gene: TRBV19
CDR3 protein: CASSIAYQETQYF

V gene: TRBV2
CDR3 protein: CASWGQGKETQYF

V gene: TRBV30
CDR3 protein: CAWSTTYGTGLYEQYF

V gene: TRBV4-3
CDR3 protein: CASSRDRINEKLFF

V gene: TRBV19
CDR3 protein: CASNARLAGTDTQYF

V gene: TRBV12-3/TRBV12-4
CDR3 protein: CASSSLTDTQYF

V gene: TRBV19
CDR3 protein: CASSVRQGASTF

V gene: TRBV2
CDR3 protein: CASSPEDRQPQHF

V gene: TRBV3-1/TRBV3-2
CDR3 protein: CASSQERGYEQYF

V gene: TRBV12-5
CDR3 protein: CASGSGPGRNEQFF

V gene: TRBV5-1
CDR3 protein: CASSPSGQETDTQYF

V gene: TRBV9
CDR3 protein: CASSAGPGGGNNSPLHF

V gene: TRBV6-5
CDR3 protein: CASSTGVNYGYTF

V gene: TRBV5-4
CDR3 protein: CASSPGGLAGGPRTNEQFF

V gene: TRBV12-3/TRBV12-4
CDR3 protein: CAIGGQANQPQHF

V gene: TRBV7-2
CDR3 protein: CATRQIDNSPLHF

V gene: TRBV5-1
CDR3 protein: CASSPRVMGANVLTF

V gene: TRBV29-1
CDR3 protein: CSGDRGNTEAFF

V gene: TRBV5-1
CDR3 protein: CASSLAESHRNSPLHF

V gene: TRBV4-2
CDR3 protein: CASSQGEEGNTEAFF

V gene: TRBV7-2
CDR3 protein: CASSLVGGSSYEQYF

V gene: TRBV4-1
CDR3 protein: CASSLTTAGGNYGYTF

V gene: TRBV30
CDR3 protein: CACSGTDYNSPLHF

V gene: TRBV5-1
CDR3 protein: CASINQVNEQYF

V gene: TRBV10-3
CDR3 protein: CAISSRQGISYEQYF

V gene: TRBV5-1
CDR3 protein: CASSPQPGTGDGYTF